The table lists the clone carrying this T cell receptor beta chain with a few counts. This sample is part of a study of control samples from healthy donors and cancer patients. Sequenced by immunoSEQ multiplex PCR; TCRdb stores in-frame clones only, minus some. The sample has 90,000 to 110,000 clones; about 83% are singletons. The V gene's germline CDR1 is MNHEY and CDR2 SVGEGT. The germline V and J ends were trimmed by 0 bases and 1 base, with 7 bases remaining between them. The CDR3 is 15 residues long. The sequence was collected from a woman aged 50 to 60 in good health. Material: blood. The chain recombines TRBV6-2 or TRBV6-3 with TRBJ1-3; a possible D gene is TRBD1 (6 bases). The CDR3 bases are TGTGCCAGCAGTTACTCCGACAGGTCTGGAAACACCATATATTTT. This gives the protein CASSYSDRSGNTIYF.